The 32 T cell receptor beta chains in this list originate from one sample, sequenced in a study of shared clonotypes between healthy human individuals. Measured with immunoSEQ multiplex PCR; TCRdb has only the in-frame clones, and not every one. Of over 850,000 clones in the sample, approximately 80% are singletons; the top ten hold 0.5% to 0.6%. Material for sequencing was memory CD4+ T cells from PBMCs. Subset meaning: CD45RA-negative fraction. The receptor source for this set is a young man in good health. Some clones in this sample may be carry-over from other donors' samples.

The V and J genes are TRBV6-5 and TRBJ1-3; no definite D call. V lost 0 bases to trimming and J lost 8 bases, with 11 bases between them. CDR1 is MNHEY, CDR2 SVGAGI, per germline. The CDR3 is made up of 14 amino acids. The CDR3 DNA is TGTGCCAGCAGTTACTCTTTATCTGCGGACACCATATATTTT. Protein: CASSYSLSADTIYF.

This clone was counted a single time. The rearrangement joins TRBV7-8 to TRBJ1-4; D is uncertain. V lost 0 bases to trimming and J lost 12 bases, with 14 bases between them. This CDR3 has 14 residues. Germline V gene data show CDR1 as SGHVS and CDR2 as FQNEAQ. CDR3 in amino acids: CASSLARVEEELFF. CDR3 in DNA: TGTGCCAGCAGCTTAGCGCGTGTAGAAGAGGAACTGTTTTTT.

V gene TRBV28 combines with J gene TRBJ2-2, with TRBD1 as a possible D gene (6 bases). CDR1 MDHEN and CDR2 SYDVKM come from the germline V gene. The CDR3 is 14 amino acids. V lost 8 bases, J lost 1 base, and 11 bases lay in between. In DNA, the CDR3 is TGTGCCAGCTACCCGGGACAGAACACCGGGGAGCTGTTTTTT. This encodes CASYPGQNTGELFF.

The chain carries TRBV7-6 and TRBJ2-3, with D unresolved. The CDR3 extends over 14 amino acids. Germline V gene data show CDR1 as SGHVS and CDR2 as FNYEAQ. V lost 5 bases to trimming and J lost 3 bases, with 12 bases between them. CDR3 sequence reads: CASSLDSSTDTQYF. The CDR3 DNA sequence: TGTGCCAGCAGCCTGGATAGCAGTACAGATACGCAGTATTTT.

The chain uses TRBV5-1 and TRBJ1-4; 7 nucleotides line up with TRBD1. The CDR3 covers 15 residues. Germline loops: CDR1 SGHRS, CDR2 YFSETQ. V lost 4 bases, J lost 8 bases, and 11 bases stayed unmatched. This chain's CDR3 is CASSGTTGRGEKLFF. CDR3 DNA sequence: TGCGCCAGCAGCGGAACGACAGGGCGGGGAGAAAAACTGTTTTTT.

The V call is TRBV30, the J call TRBJ2-7; 9 positions match TRBD1. The J segment lost 9 bases and the V segment lost 2 bases, leaving 5 bases of the junction unmatched. This CDR3 is built from 12 residues. In germline, CDR1 is GTSNPN, CDR2 SVGIG (reference sequence). The CDR3 region has the DNA TGTGCCTGGAGTACAGGGGGCTCGGGGCAGTACTTC. This sequence encodes CAWSTGGSGQYF.

The V gene is TRBV11-2, the J gene TRBJ1-1, with D unclear. V was cut by 5 bases and J by 8 bases, with 12 bases left in between. There are 12 residues in the CDR3. The germline gives CDR1 SGHAT, CDR2 FQNNGV. CDR3 region: CASSDLDREAFF. CDR3 in DNA: TGTGCCAGCAGCGATCTCGACCGGGAAGCTTTCTTT.

This chain connects TRBV28 to TRBJ2-4, with D possibly matching TRBD1 (5 bases). The germline V gene encodes CDR1 MDHEN and CDR2 SYDVKM. This CDR3 is 15 amino acids long. V was shortened by 6 bases and J by 8 bases, with 20 bases between the two germline ends. The CDR3 sequence: CASSKSPTRVDIQYF. DNA of the CDR3: TGTGCCAGCAGCAAGTCCCCTACCAGGGTCGACATTCAGTACTTC.

V and J are TRBV5-1 and TRBJ2-5; 7 bases map to TRBD1. The CDR3 is made up of 16 amino acids. The V gene's germline CDR1 is SGHRS and CDR2 YFSETQ. After removal of 4 bases from V and 0 bases from J, the junction contained 9 bases not matched to a gene. This chain's CDR3 is CASSIQGQLYQETQYF. CDR3 in DNA: TGCGCCAGCAGCATACAGGGACAGCTGTACCAAGAGACCCAGTACTTC.

This chain connects TRBV20-1 to TRBJ2-7; D perhaps matches TRBD1 (6 bases). This CDR3 is built from 11 residues. V was cut by 5 bases and J by 3 bases, with 8 bases left in between. Germline CDR1 DFQATT, CDR2 SNEGSKA (reference sequence). The CDR3 DNA is TGCAGTGCTGAGGGGGTCTACGAGCAGTACTTC. Amino acid sequence: CSAEGVYEQYF.

The J gene is TRBJ2-2, the V gene TRBV6-1; D is perhaps TRBD1 (7 bases). Trimming left V 4 bases short and J 6 bases short, with 12 bases between. The CDR3 consists of 14 residues. CDR1 MNHNS and CDR2 SASEGT come from the germline V gene. Here the CDR3 reads CASSATGRSGELFF. Here the CDR3 DNA reads TGTGCCAGCAGTGCGACAGGGAGGTCCGGGGAGCTGTTTTTT.

The V gene is TRBV10-3, the J gene TRBJ2-1; the match to TRBD1 covers 9 bases. Losses at the gene ends were 6 bases for V and 3 bases for J; bases not matched to a gene: 9. Germline V lookup: CDR1 ENHRY, CDR2 SYGVKD. The CDR3 is 16 amino acids. CDR3 nucleotides: TGTGCCATCAGCCGTCACCGGGACAGGGACTACAATGAGCAGTTCTTC. It is translated as CAISRHRDRDYNEQFF.

This chain joins TRBV29-1 and TRBJ2-3; TRBD2 agrees at 13 bases. CDR1 is SQVTM and CDR2 is ANQGSEA in the germline V gene. J was trimmed by 11 bases and V by 7 bases; bases with no gene match: 12. The CDR3 is 14 amino acids. DNA of the CDR3: TGCAGCGCCCGACTAGCGGGAGGCCGCGGGTGGCAGTATTTT. The encoded protein is CSARLAGGRGWQYF.

The chain uses TRBV5-1 and TRBJ2-3, with 12 bases identical to TRBD2. CDR3 length: 17 amino acids. The junction had 3 bases not matched to a gene; V was cut back by 0 bases and J by 1 base. CDR1 is SGHRS and CDR2 is YFSETQ in the germline V gene. DNA of the CDR3: TGCGCCAGCAGCTTGGCGCTAGCGGGAGGGGGCACAGATACGCAGTATTTT. Its protein is CASSLALAGGGTDTQYF.

The CDR3: CSADGGHGYTF. The DNA of the CDR3 is TGCAGCGCCGATGGGGGGCATGGCTACACCTTC. This sequence joins TRBV29-1 and TRBJ1-2; D perhaps matches TRBD1 (6 bases). This CDR3 has 11 residues. Per germline, CDR1 SQVTM and CDR2 ANQGSEA. The V and J ends lost 7 bases and 6 bases respectively, with 12 bases between them.

The rearrangement joins TRBV28 to TRBJ1-1; TRBD1 aligns across 11 bases. The germline gives CDR1 MDHEN, CDR2 SYDVKM. The CDR3 has 14 amino acids. V was clipped by 7 bases and J by 5 bases; unmatched bases: 6. DNA for the CDR3: TGTGCCAGCACGAAGGGGGACAGGGGGACTGAAGCTTTCTTT. This codes for CASTKGDRGTEAFF.

This clone has a count of ten or more. The chain combines TRBV5-1 with TRBJ1-3, with D possibly being TRBD1 (6 bases). The CDR3 runs 14 residues. CDR1 SGHRS and CDR2 YFSETQ come from the germline V gene. V lost 2 bases and J 4 bases, leaving 10 bases between the germline ends. CDR3 DNA: TGCGCCAGCAGCTTTGAGGGGGGCGGAAACACCATATATTTT. Translation gives CASSFEGGGNTIYF.

The chain combines TRBV28 with TRBJ2-5, with D perhaps matching TRBD1 (7 bases). The germline V gene has CDR1 MDHEN and CDR2 SYDVKM. The CDR3 contains 17 residues. V was cut by 5 bases and J by 5 bases, with 24 bases left in between. The CDR3 sequence: CASSPPFATGEVETQYF. CDR3 bases: TGTGCCAGCAGTCCCCCATTCGCAACAGGGGAGGTTGAGACCCAGTACTTC.

The chain is built from TRBV19 and TRBJ1-2; D is unresolved. The V end lost 3 bases, the J end lost 6 bases, and 17 bases lay between the germline ends. CDR3 length equals 15 residues. The germline V gene has CDR1 LNHDA and CDR2 SQIVND (reference sequence). CDR3 DNA sequence: TGTGCCAGTAGTATGGGAGTCGTTCCCTCCGATGGCTACACCTTC. Translation gives CASSMGVVPSDGYTF.

The CDR3 bases are TGTGCCAGTAGTATGGGCCCAGGAGGATCAGATACGCAGTATTTT. Translating it yields CASSMGPGGSDTQYF. The gene calls are TRBV19 and TRBJ2-3; a weak D match, TRBD2 (5 bases). Germline V lookup: CDR1 LNHDA, CDR2 SQIVND (reference sequence). V lost 3 bases to trimming and J lost 4 bases, with 14 bases between them. The CDR3 spans 15 residues.

The chain is built from TRBV28 and TRBJ2-1; TRBD1 might be the D (6 bases). Trimming took 2 bases from V and 10 from J, leaving 15 bases between them. This CDR3 comprises 14 residues. Germline V gene sequence: CDR1 MDHEN, CDR2 SYDVKM. The CDR3 DNA reads TGTGCCAGCAGTTTACTCACTCCGAGGGGGGAGCAGTTCTTC. It codes for CASSLLTPRGEQFF.

The count of this clone is one. The V and J genes are TRBV6-5 and TRBJ1-1; no clear D. CDR3 length equals 13 residues. Germline loops: CDR1 MNHEY, CDR2 SVGAGI. V was shortened by 6 bases and J by 4 bases, with 12 bases between the two germline ends. CDR3 coding DNA: TGTGCCAGCAGCTGGGGAGTGGGCACTGAAGCTTTCTTT. This translates into CASSWGVGTEAFF.

The J gene is TRBJ2-2, the V gene TRBV7-3; a weak D match, TRBD2 (5 bases). Germline V CDR1 and CDR2: SGHTA, FQGTGA. Trimming removed 5 bases from V and 3 bases from J, with 16 bases in between. This CDR3 spans 16 amino acids. In DNA form, the CDR3 reads TGTGCCAGCAGCCCAACCACTAGGATGGACACCGGGGAGCTGTTTTTT. This sequence encodes CASSPTTRMDTGELFF.

The rearrangement joins TRBV7-2 to TRBJ1-2; TRBD1 matches at 9 bases. Germline V gene lookup returns CDR1 SGHTA and CDR2 FQGNSA. Unmatched junction bases numbered 7, after V lost 6 bases and J lost 5 bases. This CDR3 comprises 14 residues. CDR3 DNA: TGTGCCAGCAGTCTTTCCGGGACAGGGTATGGCTACACCTTC. It encodes CASSLSGTGYGYTF.

The CDR3 sequence: CASSSYRTSPRGTQYF. The CDR3 region has the DNA TGTGCCAGCAGCAGTTACCGGACTAGCCCTAGAGGGACGCAGTATTTT. The chain couples TRBV7-6 to TRBJ2-3, with 8 bases aligning to TRBD2. CDR3 size: 16 residues. The germline gives CDR1 SGHVS, CDR2 FNYEAQ. After removal of 5 bases from V and 9 bases from J, the junction contained 16 bases not matched to a gene.

The J gene is TRBJ1-5, the V gene TRBV15; tentative D call: TRBD1 (5 bases). This CDR3 has 14 residues. Trimming took off 1 base at V and 4 bases at J, with 8 bases between the two ends. Per germline, CDR1 LNHNV and CDR2 YYDKDF (reference sequence). Here the CDR3 reads CATSRGGRNQPQHF. CDR3 DNA: TGTGCCACCAGCAGAGGGGGCAGGAATCAGCCCCAGCATTTT.

V gene TRBV2 combines with J gene TRBJ2-3; 10 nucleotides match TRBD1. The CDR3 contains 15 residues. Unmatched junction bases numbered 8, after V lost 8 bases and J lost 3 bases. Germline V gene lookup returns CDR1 SNHLY and CDR2 FYNNEI. CDR3 DNA sequence: TGTGCCAGCGCTAGGGGACAGGGGAGGACAGATACGCAGTATTTT. Amino acids: CASARGQGRTDTQYF.

The genes are TRBV2 and TRBJ2-1; D tentatively fits TRBD1 or TRBD2 (6 bases each). V was cut by 7 bases and J by 7 bases, with 23 bases left in between. The CDR3 spans 16 residues. Germline V lookup: CDR1 SNHLY, CDR2 FYNNEI. The CDR3 is CASTRNGGAGTNEQFF. The CDR3 DNA follows: TGTGCCAGCACCAGAAATGGAGGGGCAGGGACAAATGAGCAGTTCTTC.

V is TRBV7-9 and J is TRBJ1-1, with D uncertain. The CDR3 loop spans 13 amino acids. The ends were cut back, 2 bases at V and 3 bases at J, with 7 bases in the middle. The germline gives CDR1 SEHNR, CDR2 FQNEAQ (reference sequence). In DNA, the CDR3 is TGTGCCAGCAGCTTAAACCTTTACACTGAAGCTTTCTTT. This gives the protein CASSLNLYTEAFF. The whole variable domain, filled in from reference TRBV7-9 and TRBJ1-1, reads DTGVSQNPRHKITKRGQNVTFRCDPISEHNRLYWYRQTLGQGPEFLTYFQNEAQLEKSRLLSDRFSAERPKGSFSTLEIQRTEQGDSAMYLCASSLNLYTEAFFGQGTRLTVV.

The chain carries TRBV9 and TRBJ2-5; 11 nucleotides align to TRBD2. The germline V gene has CDR1 SGDLS and CDR2 YYNGEE. The CDR3 has 16 amino acids. The J segment lost 4 bases and the V segment lost 4 bases, leaving 9 bases of the junction unmatched. In nucleotides, the CDR3 is TGTGCCAGCAGCCCCATAGCGGGAGGGCGGCGAGAGACCCAGTACTTC. It translates to CASSPIAGGRRETQYF. The full variable domain, with the rest looked up from reference TRBV9 and TRBJ2-5, is DSGVTQTPKHLITATGQRVTLRCSPRSGDLSVYWYQQSLDQGLQFLIQYYNGEERAKGNILERFSAQQFPDLHSELNLSSLELGDSALYFCASSPIAGGRRETQYFGPGTRLLVL.

This clone has only one observation. The chain links TRBV19 to TRBJ1-1; D possibly corresponds to TRBD1 (6 bases). This CDR3 region has 14 residues. Between the trimmed V and J ends, which lost 4 bases and 5 bases, there was a span of 14 bases. Germline loops: CDR1 LNHDA, CDR2 SQIVND (reference sequence). CDR3: CASSKWAGDTEAFF. In nucleotides, the CDR3 is TGTGCCAGTAGTAAGTGGGCAGGGGATACTGAAGCTTTCTTT.

The chain couples TRBV6-1 to TRBJ1-2; no firm D call. V lost 1 base and J 13 bases, leaving 16 bases between the germline ends. Germline CDR1 reads MNHNS; CDR2 reads SASEGT. This CDR3 region has 13 residues. The CDR3 loop is CASSEGFEAKPTF. CDR3 DNA sequence: TGTGCCAGCAGTGAAGGATTTGAAGCTAAACCCACCTTC.